A single sample is the source of the 18 T cell receptor beta chains below, sequenced in a study of T cell repertoires in cytomegalovirus infection. Using its own MiXCR run on the reads, TCRdb lists one record per CDR3 protein. The sample yields 250,000 to 300,000 distinct CDR3 sequences, 15% to 20% seen once. The material sequenced was CD8+ T cells from PBMCs. The receptors were sampled from a human donor in good health (CMV status not recorded). Some clones in this sample may be carry-over from other donors' samples.

The chain recombines TRBV13 with TRBJ2-3; D perhaps matches TRBD2 (6 bases). The CDR3 has 15 amino acids. Germline lookup yields CDR1 PRHDT and CDR2 FYEKMQ (reference sequence). Trimming left V 5 bases short and J 2 bases short, with 14 bases between. CDR3 in DNA: TGTGCCAGCAGCGACCGGGACTCACCCACAGATACGCAGTATTTT. Its translation: CASSDRDSPTDTQYF.

This clonotype was picked up a small number of times. The rearrangement uses TRBV6-5 and TRBJ2-7; either TRBD1 or TRBD2 may supply D (5 bases each). CDR1 and CDR2 (germline): MNHEY, SVGAGI. V was pared by 1 base and J by 3 bases, with 10 bases between. There are 14 residues in the CDR3. The CDR3 nucleotides read TGTGCCAGCAGTTACTTGGGACGTCTCTACGAGCAGTACTTC. Its protein product is CASSYLGRLYEQYF.

Points on this clonotype: A read error is possible here, since a much larger clone lies one base away. J is TRBJ2-7 and V is TRBV28, with D perhaps matching TRBD1 (5 bases). The CDR3 covers 14 residues. Germline loops: CDR1 MDHEN, CDR2 SYDVKM. The CDR3, as DNA: TGTGCCAGCAGTCAGGGAAGCTACTCCTTCGAGCAGTACTTC. Amino acid sequence: CASSQGSYSFEQYF.

In its sample, this clonotype was seen once. The rearrangement joins TRBV5-6 to TRBJ2-1, with a weak D call TRBD2 (5 bases). The CDR3 runs to 14 residues. Germline V gene data show CDR1 as SGHDT and CDR2 as YYEEEE. V lost 0 bases and J lost 5, with 9 bases in between. The CDR3 here is CASSLASGNNEQFF. The CDR3 DNA reads TGTGCCAGCAGCTTGGCCTCGGGAAACAATGAGCAGTTCTTC.

This clonotype was counted many times. The rearrangement joins TRBV7-2 to TRBJ2-5; 10 bases are shared with TRBD2. This CDR3 is built from 15 residues. Trimming cost V 1 base and J 5 bases; bases outside gene matches: 4. In germline, CDR1 is SGHTA, CDR2 FQGNSA. CDR3 coding DNA: TGTGCCAGCAGCTTAGGAAGCGGGGGGGCTGAGACCCAGTACTTC. This codes for CASSLGSGGAETQYF.

This chain joins TRBV27 and TRBJ2-1, with D perhaps matching TRBD1 or TRBD2 (6 bases each). Germline V gene lookup returns CDR1 MNHEY and CDR2 SMNVEV (reference sequence). This CDR3 is built from 18 residues. Trimming pared 1 base from V and 4 bases from J, leaving 20 bases between. The CDR3, as DNA: TGTGCCAGCAGTTTATACGGGGGCGCGATGAGTATGTACAATGAGCAGTTCTTC. Amino acid sequence: CASSLYGGAMSMYNEQFF.

This clonotype was observed at least ten times. The genes are TRBV28 and TRBJ2-7; a possible D gene is TRBD2 (6 bases). Germline CDR1 MDHEN, CDR2 SYDVKM. This CDR3 is 15 amino acids long. The V gene lost 3 bases and the J gene lost 2 bases, with 14 bases spanning the gap. The CDR3 DNA is TGTGCCAGCAGTTTCTATGCGGGAAACACCTACGAGCAGTACTTC. Its protein product is CASSFYAGNTYEQYF.

This clonotype has just a few counts. The chain links TRBV6-2 or TRBV6-3 to TRBJ2-3; D is undetermined. The CDR3 sequence is 14 residues long. Germline V gene data show CDR1 as MNHEY and CDR2 as SVGEGT. Trimming took off 4 bases at V and 2 bases at J, with 10 bases between the two ends. As DNA, the CDR3 is TGTGCCAGCAGTTTATCTCTAAACACAGATACGCAGTATTTT. It translates to CASSLSLNTDTQYF.

This clonotype was seen only once. This chain connects TRBV2 to TRBJ1-2; D remains unclear. From germline, CDR1 is SNHLY and CDR2 FYNNEI. The germline V and J ends were trimmed by 3 bases and 0 bases, with 14 bases remaining between them. CDR3 length: 16 residues. CDR3 nucleotide sequence: TGTGCCAGCAGTGAGAACACCGACCCTCCTAACTATGGCTACACCTTC. Translation gives CASSENTDPPNYGYTF.

This clonotype was counted a few times. This chain joins TRBV7-9 and TRBJ2-1; D is possibly TRBD2 (6 bases). The germline V gene encodes CDR1 SEHNR and CDR2 FQNEAQ (reference sequence). With 5 bases removed from V and 8 bases from J, the gap between germline ends came to 28 bases. The CDR3 runs to 18 residues. The CDR3 sequence is CASSSPGRPNAPYDEQFF. CDR3 DNA: TGTGCCAGCAGCAGCCCGGGGAGGCCGAACGCCCCTTACGATGAGCAGTTCTTC.

This chain links TRBV7-9 with TRBJ2-7, with D perhaps assigned TRBD1 or TRBD2 (6 bases each). Germline CDR1 SEHNR, CDR2 FQNEAQ (reference sequence). CDR3 length: 14 residues. Trimming removed 5 bases at V and 6 bases at J, with 17 bases between. The CDR3 sequence is CASSLVRGESEQYF. As DNA, the CDR3 is TGTGCCAGCAGCCTCGTGAGGGGGGAGTCCGAGCAGTACTTC.

The chain has TRBV28 and TRBJ2-7, with D possibly being TRBD2 (5 bases). Germline CDR1 and CDR2: MDHEN and SYDVKM. V was trimmed by 6 bases and J by 2 bases, leaving 11 bases between them. This CDR3 has 13 amino acids. The CDR3 bases are TGTGCCAGCAGCTCTAGCATCCCCTACGAGCAGTACTTC. Translated: CASSSSIPYEQYF.

The chain links TRBV27 to TRBJ2-3, with D perhaps being TRBD1 or TRBD2 (6 bases each). V lost 8 bases and J 1 base, leaving 10 bases between the germline ends. CDR1 and CDR2 from the germline V gene are MNHEY and SMNVEV (reference sequence). The CDR3 consists of 13 residues. The CDR3 is CASGGLGTDTQYF. The CDR3 coding sequence is TGTGCCAGCGGGGGGCTGGGCACAGATACGCAGTATTTT.

The chain couples TRBV29-1 to TRBJ1-2; D not certain. Deletions cut 6 bases from V and 5 bases from J, with 10 bases between. The CDR3 contains 11 residues. The germline CDR1 and CDR2 sequences are SQVTM and ANQGSEA. CDR3 nucleotides: TGCAGCGTCGCCACGGGGTATGGCTACACCTTC. Translated: CSVATGYGYTF.

The sample holds many counts of this clonotype. This CDR3 reads CASQAGQYNQPQHF. CDR3 bases: TGTGCCAGTCAAGCGGGACAGTACAATCAGCCCCAGCATTTT. The chain couples TRBV19 to TRBJ1-5, with 7 nucleotides matching TRBD1. Unmatched junction bases numbered 7, after V lost 8 bases and J lost 3 bases. CDR3 size: 14 residues. Germline V CDR1 and CDR2: LNHDA, SQIVND (reference sequence).

The sample holds many counts of this clonotype. This sequence joins TRBV11-2 and TRBJ2-5; TRBD1 aligns across 8 bases. The germline gives CDR1 SGHAT, CDR2 FQNNGV. This CDR3 comprises 15 residues. V lost 2 bases and J lost 4; bases outside the gene matches: 6. CDR3 region: CASSLWQGALETQYF. The DNA for the CDR3 is TGTGCCAGCAGCTTATGGCAGGGGGCACTAGAGACCCAGTACTTC.

The chain uses TRBV6-6 and TRBJ1-2; D is perhaps TRBD1 (5 bases). V shed 10 bases and J shed 6 bases, with 24 bases lying between them. CDR1 and CDR2 from the germline V gene are MNHNY and SVGAGI (reference sequence). CDR3 size: 15 residues. CDR3 protein: CAIGPGLREADGYTF. The DNA for the CDR3 is TGTGCCATAGGGCCAGGGCTTCGGGAGGCGGATGGCTACACCTTC.

The chain carries TRBV20-1 and TRBJ1-2; D unclear. This CDR3 has 15 residues. Germline V gene sequence: CDR1 DFQATT, CDR2 SNEGSKA (reference sequence). The V end lost 1 base, the J end lost 4 bases, and 16 bases lay between the germline ends. The CDR3 spells CSARADAGEGYGYTF. The CDR3 DNA reads as TGCAGTGCTAGAGCGGACGCCGGGGAAGGCTATGGCTACACCTTC.